In its sample, the clone carrying this T cell receptor (beta chain) was seen a few times. What it binds is unknown. Repertoires were generated with immunoSEQ multiplex PCR, while TCRdb's copy carries only in-frame clones and drops some. The data contain over 55,000 clones, 80% to 90% of them singletons. There are 13 residues in the CDR3. The germline gives CDR1 SGHKS, CDR2 YYEKEE (reference sequence). V shed 1 base and J shed 1 base, with 3 bases lying between them. This record comes from a study of Tregs in tolerant kidney transplant recipients. Study-level results: Findings come from small patient numbers and require larger validation.

The sample comprised CD4+ T cells from blood. The V call is TRBV5-5, the J call TRBJ1-5, with D hard to call. The receptor was isolated from a human donor in good health. The CDR3 sequence: CASSLNSNQPQHF. CDR3 sequence (DNA): TGTGCCAGCAGCTTGAACAGCAATCAGCCCCAGCATTTT.